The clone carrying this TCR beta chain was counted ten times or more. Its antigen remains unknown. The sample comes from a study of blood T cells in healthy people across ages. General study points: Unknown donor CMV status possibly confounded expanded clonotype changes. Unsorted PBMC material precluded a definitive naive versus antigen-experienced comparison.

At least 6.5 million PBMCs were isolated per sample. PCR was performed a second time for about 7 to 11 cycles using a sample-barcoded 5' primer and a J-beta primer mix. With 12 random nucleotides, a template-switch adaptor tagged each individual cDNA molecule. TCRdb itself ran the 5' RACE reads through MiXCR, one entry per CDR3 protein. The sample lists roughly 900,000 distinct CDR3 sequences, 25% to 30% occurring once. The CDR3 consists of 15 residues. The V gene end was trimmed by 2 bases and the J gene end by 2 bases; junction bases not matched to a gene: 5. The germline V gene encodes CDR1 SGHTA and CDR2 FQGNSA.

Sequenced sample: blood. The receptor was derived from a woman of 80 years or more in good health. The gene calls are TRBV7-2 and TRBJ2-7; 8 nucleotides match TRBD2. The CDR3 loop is CASSLKRGGTYEQYF. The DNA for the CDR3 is TGTGCCAGCAGCTTAAAACGGGGGGGCACCTACGAGCAGTACTTC. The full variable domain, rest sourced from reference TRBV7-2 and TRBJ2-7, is GAGVSQSPSNKVTEKGKDVELRCDPISGHTALYWYRQSLGQGLEFLIYFQGNSAPDKSGLPSDRFSAERTGGSVSTLTIQRTQQEDSAVYLCASSLKRGGTYEQYFGPGTRLTVT.